Listed below are T cell receptor beta chains from one sample, sequenced in a study of blood T cells in healthy people across ages. TCRdb reanalysed the 5' RACE reads using MiXCR and keeps one entry per CDR3 protein. The sample comprises under 2 million distinct CDR3 sequences, 30% to 35% of which are singletons, and roughly 10% rests with the top ten. Sequences were obtained from blood. The source is a woman aged 25 to 45 in good health. Both conserved end residues are part of each CDR3. A D gene is named only where the DNA matches it firmly. Where a row states a size, it is once, few, many or the class of an expanded clone; other rows omit it.

DNA | CDR3 | J | V | size | D | length
TGCGCCAGCAGCTTGGTCGATAGGGACCAAGAGACCCAGTACTTC | CASSLVDRDQETQYF | TRBJ2-5 | TRBV5-1 | . | . | 15
TGCAGCGTGACCGGGACAGGAGGGTCTAGGGCCACTGAAGCTTTCTTT | CSVTGTGGSRATEAFF | TRBJ1-1 | TRBV29-1 | . | TRBD1 | 16
TGTGCCAGCAGCGTAGCCCCGAACACTGAAGCTTTCTTT | CASSVAPNTEAFF | TRBJ1-1 | TRBV9 | many | . | 13
TGTGCCAGCAGCTTAGATGGGACTAGCGGGAGGGGTGAGCAGTACTTC | CASSLDGTSGRGEQYF | TRBJ2-7 | TRBV7-2 | . | TRBD2 | 16
TGCGCCAGCAGCTTGGGGGACAGGGCCGACAATGAGCAGTTCTTC | CASSLGDRADNEQFF | TRBJ2-1 | TRBV5-1 | once | TRBD1 | 15
TGTGCCAGCAGCCAAGAGGGGCTAGCGGGGGTCCAAGAGACCCAGTACTTC | CASSQEGLAGVQETQYF | TRBJ2-5 | TRBV3-1 | . | TRBD2 | 17
TGTGCCAGCCGTTCTCTAGCAAAGGAGGGCGAGCAGTACTTC | CASRSLAKEGEQYF | TRBJ2-7 | TRBV7-9 | few | . | 14
TGCGCCAGCAGCCTGGGTGGTAGCGGTCGTAATGAGCAGTTCTTC | CASSLGGSGRNEQFF | TRBJ2-1 | TRBV5-1 | . | . | 15
TGTGCCAGCAGCCCAGCTGGTTTGGATCAGCCCCAGCATTTT | CASSPAGLDQPQHF | TRBJ1-5 | TRBV7-6 | . | . | 14
TGTGCCAGCAGTTTTTCCCCACCCGGGGACTTCTACGAGCAGTACTTC | CASSFSPPGDFYEQYF | TRBJ2-7 | TRBV27 | . | . | 16
TGCAGTGCTCGTGGACAGGGGGTAGGACAGCCCCAGCATTTT | CSARGQGVGQPQHF | TRBJ1-5 | TRBV20-1 | . | TRBD1 | 14
TGTGCCAGCAGCCCTCGGGCGGGGAGGGACGAGCAGTTCTTC | CASSPRAGRDEQFF | TRBJ2-1 | TRBV7-3 | few | TRBD2 | 14
TGCAGTGCCTGGACTAGCGGGAGGTCCTACAATGAGCAGTTCTTC | CSAWTSGRSYNEQFF | TRBJ2-1 | TRBV20-1 | few | TRBD2 | 15
TGTGCCAGCAGCACGGACAGGACTTCACCCCTCCACTTT | CASSTDRTSPLHF | TRBJ1-6 | TRBV28 | . | TRBD1 | 13
TGTGCCAGCAGCTCCAAACGGGGAGTTCTGCACGAGCAGTACTTC | CASSSKRGVLHEQYF | TRBJ2-7 | TRBV7-9 | . | . | 15
TGCGCCAGCAGCTTGGTTACAGGGGGCGGCTCAGATACGCAGTATTTT | CASSLVTGGGSDTQYF | TRBJ2-3 | TRBV5-1 | few | TRBD1 | 16
TGTGCCAGCAGTTCAACCTTTACCGGATACCAAGAGACCCAGTACTTC | CASSSTFTGYQETQYF | TRBJ2-5 | TRBV6-5 | . | . | 16
TGCAGTGCTAGGCTAGCGGGGGGAAGTTCGGGTGAGCAGTACTTC | CSARLAGGSSGEQYF | TRBJ2-4 | TRBV20-1 | . | TRBD2 | 15
TGTGCCAGCAGTTACTCGCAAGGGCCGGCCTACGAGCAGTACTTC | CASSYSQGPAYEQYF | TRBJ2-7 | TRBV6-6 | . | . | 15
TGTGCCAGCAGTGGGACAGGGGGCGGGATGGAGACCCAGTACTTC | CASSGTGGGMETQYF | TRBJ2-5 | TRBV5-5 | few | TRBD1 | 15
TGCAGTGCTAGCCTTAGCTCAGAAAAACTGTTTTTT | CSASLSSEKLFF | TRBJ1-4 | TRBV20-1 | . | . | 12
TGTGCCACCAGTGATCCGGACATGGGAGAGACCCAGTACTTC | CATSDPDMGETQYF | TRBJ2-5 | TRBV24-1 | many | . | 14
TGCGCCAGCAGCTTGGCTCCGCCGGGCAATGAGCAGTTCTTC | CASSLAPPGNEQFF | TRBJ2-1 | TRBV5-1 | . | . | 14
TGTGCCAGCTCACCTGAGGGCTGGGAAGCTTACACAGATACGCAGTATTTT | CASSPEGWEAYTDTQYF | TRBJ2-3 | TRBV18 | few | . | 17
TGTGCCAGCAGGACCGGGACTAGGGCCCTCAATGAGCAGTTCTTC | CASRTGTRALNEQFF | TRBJ2-1 | TRBV27 | . | TRBD2 | 15
TGTGCCAGCAGTGTCCGGGGTACCGGGGGGCAGTACTTC | CASSVRGTGGQYF | TRBJ2-5 | TRBV2 | . | TRBD2 | 13
TGCGCCAGCAGCCAAGATCAGGTGACCCGGGGCTATGGCTACACCTTC | CASSQDQVTRGYGYTF | TRBJ1-2 | TRBV4-1 | . | . | 16
TGTGCCAGCAGTGACCTTAGCGGGAGTACTTACAATGAGCAGTTCTTC | CASSDLSGSTYNEQFF | TRBJ2-1 | TRBV2 | few | TRBD2 | 16
TGCAGTGCTCGCCGACAGGAGAAGACCCAGTACTTC | CSARRQEKTQYF | TRBJ2-5 | TRBV20-1 | . | . | 12
TGTGCCAGCAGCAGCTCGTACACAGATACGCAGTATTTT | CASSSSYTDTQYF | TRBJ2-3 | TRBV3-1 | . | . | 13
TGTGCCAGCAGTCCAATCGACAGCTCCTACAATGAGCAGTTCTTC | CASSPIDSSYNEQFF | TRBJ2-1 | TRBV27 | . | . | 15
TGCAGCGTTGTTGTAGCGGGAGTCGGTGAGCAGTTCTTC | CSVVVAGVGEQFF | TRBJ2-1 | TRBV29-1 | . | TRBD2 | 13
TGTGCCTGGAGTTACGGGGGGGATACCTACGAGCAGTACTTC | CAWSYGGDTYEQYF | TRBJ2-7 | TRBV30 | . | TRBD2 | 14
TGCGCCAGCAGTCCCCCCCCGCAGGGGGCCGACTCCTACGAGCAGTACTTC | CASSPPPQGADSYEQYF | TRBJ2-7 | TRBV5-1 | . | TRBD1 | 17
TGCAGCGTTGTTCCCGGCATCACCTCGGGACAGGGGTCGAACACTGAAGCTTTCTTT | CSVVPGITSGQGSNTEAFF | TRBJ1-1 | TRBV29-1 | . | TRBD1 | 19
TGTGCCAGCAGCTTTGACTACTACGAGCAGTACTTC | CASSFDYYEQYF | TRBJ2-7 | TRBV5-5 | many | . | 12
TGCAGCGTTTCCCCGGACAGGTCCTACGAGCAGTACTTC | CSVSPDRSYEQYF | TRBJ2-7 | TRBV29-1 | . | TRBD1 | 13
TGTGCCAGCAGTGACGGGACAGGGGGCAATGGCTACACCTTC | CASSDGTGGNGYTF | TRBJ1-2 | TRBV6-4 | few | TRBD1 | 14
TGTGCCACTAAGGGGATTCAGGGGAACTATGGCTACACCTTC | CATKGIQGNYGYTF | TRBJ1-2 | TRBV7-9 | . | . | 14
TGCAGTGCTAGAGATGGCGACTCGCTAGCGGGATTTTTGTGGAAAGAGACCCAGTACTTC | CSARDGDSLAGFLWKETQYF | TRBJ2-5 | TRBV20-1 | few | TRBD2 | 20